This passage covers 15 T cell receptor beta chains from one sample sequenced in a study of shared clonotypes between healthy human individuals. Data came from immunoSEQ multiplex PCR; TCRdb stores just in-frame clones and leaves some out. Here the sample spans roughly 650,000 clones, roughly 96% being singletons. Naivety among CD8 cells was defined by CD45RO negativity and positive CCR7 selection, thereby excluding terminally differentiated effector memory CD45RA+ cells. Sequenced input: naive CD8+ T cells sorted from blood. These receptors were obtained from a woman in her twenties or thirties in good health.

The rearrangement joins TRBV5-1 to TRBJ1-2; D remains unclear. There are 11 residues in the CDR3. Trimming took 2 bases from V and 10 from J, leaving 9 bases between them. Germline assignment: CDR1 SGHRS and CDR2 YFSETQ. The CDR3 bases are TGCGCCAGCAGCTTCGGCGCGAACTACACCTTC. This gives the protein CASSFGANYTF.

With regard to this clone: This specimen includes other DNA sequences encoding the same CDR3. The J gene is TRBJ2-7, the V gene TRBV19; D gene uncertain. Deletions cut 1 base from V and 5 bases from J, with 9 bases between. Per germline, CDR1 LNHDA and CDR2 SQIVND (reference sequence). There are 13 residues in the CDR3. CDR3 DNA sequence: TGTGCCAGTAGTATAGCCAGTAGGGACGAGCAGTACTTC. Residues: CASSIASRDEQYF. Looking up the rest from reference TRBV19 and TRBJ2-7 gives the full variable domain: DGGITQSPKYLFRKEGQNVTLSCEQNLNHDAMYWYRQDPGQGLRLIYYSQIVNDFQKGDIAEGYSVSREKKESFPLTVTSAQKNPTAFYLCASSIASRDEQYFGPGTRLTVT.

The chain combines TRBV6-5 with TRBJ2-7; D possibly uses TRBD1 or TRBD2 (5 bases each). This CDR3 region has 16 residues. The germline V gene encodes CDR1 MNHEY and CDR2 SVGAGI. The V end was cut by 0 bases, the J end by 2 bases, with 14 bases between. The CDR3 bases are TGTGCCAGCAGTTACTCTACCGGGACGGATACCTACGAGCAGTACTTC. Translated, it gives CASSYSTGTDTYEQYF.

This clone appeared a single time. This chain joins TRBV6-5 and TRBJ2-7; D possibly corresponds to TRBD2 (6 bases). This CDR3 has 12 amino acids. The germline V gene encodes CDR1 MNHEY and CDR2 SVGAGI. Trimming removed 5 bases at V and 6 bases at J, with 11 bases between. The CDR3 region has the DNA TGTGCCAGCAGTATGCCCGGGAGCGAGCAGTACTTC. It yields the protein CASSMPGSEQYF.

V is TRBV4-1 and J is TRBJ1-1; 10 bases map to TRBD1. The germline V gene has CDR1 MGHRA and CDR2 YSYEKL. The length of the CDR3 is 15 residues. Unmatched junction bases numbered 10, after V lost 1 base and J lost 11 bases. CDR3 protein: CASSQVGTGEVFAFF. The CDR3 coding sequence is TGCGCCAGCAGCCAAGTCGGGACAGGGGAGGTTTTTGCTTTCTTT.

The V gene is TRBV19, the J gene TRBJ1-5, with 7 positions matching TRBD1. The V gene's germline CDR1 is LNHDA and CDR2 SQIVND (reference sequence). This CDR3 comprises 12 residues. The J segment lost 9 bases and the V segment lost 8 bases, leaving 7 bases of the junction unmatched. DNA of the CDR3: TGTGCCAGTCGGACAGGCCTAGGGCCCCAGCATTTT. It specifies CASRTGLGPQHF. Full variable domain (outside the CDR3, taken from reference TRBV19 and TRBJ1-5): DGGITQSPKYLFRKEGQNVTLSCEQNLNHDAMYWYRQDPGQGLRLIYYSQIVNDFQKGDIAEGYSVSREKKESFPLTVTSAQKNPTAFYLCASRTGLGPQHFGDGTRLSIL.

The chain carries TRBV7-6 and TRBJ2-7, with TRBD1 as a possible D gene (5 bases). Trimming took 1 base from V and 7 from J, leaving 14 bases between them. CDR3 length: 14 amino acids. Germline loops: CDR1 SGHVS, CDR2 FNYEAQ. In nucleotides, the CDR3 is TGTGCCAGCAGCTTAGACGACAGCCCTACGGAGCAGTACTTC. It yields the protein CASSLDDSPTEQYF.

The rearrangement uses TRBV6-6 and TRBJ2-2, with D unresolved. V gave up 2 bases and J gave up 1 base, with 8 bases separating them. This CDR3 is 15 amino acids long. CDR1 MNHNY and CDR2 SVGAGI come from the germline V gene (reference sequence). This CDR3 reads CASSYTQENTGELFF. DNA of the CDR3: TGTGCCAGCAGTTACACACAAGAGAACACCGGGGAGCTGTTTTTT.

The CDR3 loop is CASSLSLAGPTGYTF. CDR3 bases: TGTGCCAGCAGCCTTAGCTTGGCAGGGCCGACTGGCTACACCTTC. The chain employs TRBV7-2 and TRBJ1-2; tentative D call: TRBD1 (5 bases). The germline gives CDR1 SGHTA, CDR2 FQGNSA. V was cut by 5 bases and J by 7 bases, with 20 bases left in between. The CDR3 extends over 15 amino acids.

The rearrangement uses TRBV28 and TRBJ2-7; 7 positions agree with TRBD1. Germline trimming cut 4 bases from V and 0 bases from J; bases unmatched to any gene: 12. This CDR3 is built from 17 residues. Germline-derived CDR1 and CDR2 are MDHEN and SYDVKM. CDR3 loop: CASSSTMTGFDSYEQYF. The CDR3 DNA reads TGTGCCAGCAGTTCGACCATGACAGGGTTTGACTCCTACGAGCAGTACTTC.

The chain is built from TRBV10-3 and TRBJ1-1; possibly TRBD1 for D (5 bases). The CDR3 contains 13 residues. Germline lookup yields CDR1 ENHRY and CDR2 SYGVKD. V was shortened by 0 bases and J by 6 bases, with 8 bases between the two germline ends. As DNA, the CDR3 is TGTGCCATCAGTGAGTCTTCCAGGGCTGAAGCTTTCTTT. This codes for CAISESSRAEAFF.

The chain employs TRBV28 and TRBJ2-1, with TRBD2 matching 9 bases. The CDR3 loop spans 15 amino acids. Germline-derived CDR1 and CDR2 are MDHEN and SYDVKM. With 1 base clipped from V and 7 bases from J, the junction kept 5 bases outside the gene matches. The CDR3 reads CASSLFGTSWNEQFF. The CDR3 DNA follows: TGTGCCAGCAGTTTATTTGGGACTAGCTGGAATGAGCAGTTCTTC.

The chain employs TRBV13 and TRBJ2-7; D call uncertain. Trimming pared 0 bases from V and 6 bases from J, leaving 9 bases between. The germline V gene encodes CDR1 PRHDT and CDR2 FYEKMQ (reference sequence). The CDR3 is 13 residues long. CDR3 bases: TGTGCCAGCAGCTTAGGTCCCGAACCCGAGCAGTACTTC. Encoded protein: CASSLGPEPEQYF. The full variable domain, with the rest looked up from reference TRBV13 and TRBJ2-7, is AAGVIQSPRHLIKEKRETATLKCYPIPRHDTVYWYQQGPGQDPQFLISFYEKMQSDKGSIPDRFSAQQFSDYHSELNMSSLELGDSALYFCASSLGPEPEQYFGPGTRLTVT.

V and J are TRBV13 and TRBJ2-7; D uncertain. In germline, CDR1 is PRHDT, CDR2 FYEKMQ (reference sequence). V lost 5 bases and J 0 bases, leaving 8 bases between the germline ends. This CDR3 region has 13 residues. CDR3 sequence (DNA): TGTGCCAGCAGCCATTGGAACTCCTACGAGCAGTACTTC. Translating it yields CASSHWNSYEQYF.

The CDR3 is CASSLRQGGQPQHF. DNA of the CDR3: TGTGCCAGCAGTTTGCGACAGGGGGGACAGCCCCAGCATTTT. This chain links TRBV27 with TRBJ1-5; 9 bases fit TRBD1. The germline V gene has CDR1 MNHEY and CDR2 SMNVEV (reference sequence). This CDR3 region has 14 residues. J lost 7 bases, V lost 3 bases, and 4 bases had no gene match.